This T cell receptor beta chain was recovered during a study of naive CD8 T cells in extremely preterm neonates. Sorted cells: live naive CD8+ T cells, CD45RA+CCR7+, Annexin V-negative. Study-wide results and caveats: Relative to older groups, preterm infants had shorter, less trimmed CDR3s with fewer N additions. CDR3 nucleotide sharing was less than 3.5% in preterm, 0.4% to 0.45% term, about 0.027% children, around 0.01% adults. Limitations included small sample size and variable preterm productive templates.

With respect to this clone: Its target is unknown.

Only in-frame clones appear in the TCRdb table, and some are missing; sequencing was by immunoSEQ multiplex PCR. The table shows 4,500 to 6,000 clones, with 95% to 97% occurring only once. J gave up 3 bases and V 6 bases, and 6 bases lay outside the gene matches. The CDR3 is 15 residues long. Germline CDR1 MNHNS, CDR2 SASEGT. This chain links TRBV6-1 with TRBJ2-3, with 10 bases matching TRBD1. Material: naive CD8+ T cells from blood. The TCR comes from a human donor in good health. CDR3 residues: CASSKGQGLTDTQYF. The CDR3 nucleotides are TGTGCCAGCAGCAAGGGACAGGGGCTAACAGATACGCAGTATTTT.